The 7 T cell receptor beta chains presented below share a single source sample, sequenced in a study of shared clonotypes between healthy human individuals. Repertoires were generated with immunoSEQ multiplex PCR, while TCRdb's copy carries only in-frame clones and drops some. Here the sample spans 2,100,000 or so clones, around 95% being singletons. Input material: naive CD4+ T cells sorted from blood. As to subset: CD45RA+ positively selected. The origin of the receptors is a man aged 18 to 29 in good health.

The rearrangement uses TRBV18 and TRBJ1-1; tentatively, D is TRBD1 (5 bases). Trimming cost V 8 bases and J 1 base, with 14 bases left between them. This CDR3 has 14 amino acids. Per the germline V gene, CDR1 is KGHSH and CDR2 is LQKENI. CDR3 sequence reads: CASTSLQGNTEAFF. The CDR3 coding sequence is TGTGCCAGCACCTCCCTGCAGGGGAACACTGAAGCTTTCTTT.

This chain connects TRBV10-3 to TRBJ2-1, with D tentatively TRBD1 or TRBD2 (5 bases each). Germline assignment: CDR1 ENHRY and CDR2 SYGVKD. The V gene lost 3 bases and the J gene lost 15 bases, with 12 bases spanning the gap. There are 11 residues in the CDR3. CDR3 DNA sequence: TGTGCCATCAGTGATGGGACCTTGGGGTTCTTC. Amino acid sequence: CAISDGTLGFF.

The CDR3: CASSYSLLRSSYEQYF. CDR3 coding DNA: TGTGCCAGCAGTTACTCGTTGCTCCGGAGCTCCTACGAGCAGTACTTC. The chain is built from TRBV6-5 and TRBJ2-7; D gene ambiguous. The length of the CDR3 is 16 residues. Trimming removed 0 bases at V and 0 bases at J, with 12 bases between. Germline CDR1 and CDR2: MNHEY and SVGAGI.

The chain carries TRBV25-1 and TRBJ2-1; tentative D call: TRBD2 (5 bases). Per germline, CDR1 MGHDK and CDR2 SYGVNS. V dropped 6 bases and J dropped 6 bases, with 6 bases sitting between them. CDR3 length: 11 amino acids. Written as DNA, the CDR3 is TGTGCCAGCAGGCTAGCCAATGAGCAGTTCTTC. It encodes CASRLANEQFF.

J is TRBJ1-4 and V is TRBV7-9; no reliable D call. Germline CDR1 is SEHNR and CDR2 is FQNEAQ (reference sequence). Trimming took 1 base from V and 0 from J, leaving 12 bases between them. The CDR3 is 17 amino acids. CDR3 sequence (DNA): TGTGCCAGCAGCTTAGACCGCGGAGCTGCAACTAATGAAAAACTGTTTTTT. It specifies CASSLDRGAATNEKLFF.

This clone was seen once. The chain couples TRBV19 to TRBJ1-2; D ambiguous. The CDR3 spans 14 residues. Germline CDR1 and CDR2: LNHDA and SQIVND (reference sequence). V shed 3 bases and J shed 5 bases, with 13 bases lying between them. The CDR3 spells CASSMEGFPYGYTF. The CDR3 DNA sequence: TGTGCCAGTAGTATGGAGGGTTTCCCTTATGGCTACACCTTC.

The rearrangement links TRBV2 to TRBJ2-3; D unclear. Trimming removed 3 bases at V and 3 bases at J, with 7 bases between. CDR3 length: 13 amino acids. Germline V gene data show CDR1 as SNHLY and CDR2 as FYNNEI. For the CDR3, the DNA is TGTGCCAGCAGTGATCTTTGGACAGATACGCAGTATTTT. Translating gives CASSDLWTDTQYF.